Listed below are T cell receptor beta chains from one sample, sequenced in a study of T cell repertoires in cytomegalovirus infection. Antigens of these TCRs are unknown. TCRdb reprocessed the reads via MiXCR and lists one record per CDR3 protein. The repertoire holds fewer than 850,000 distinct CDR3 sequences, with about 28% as singletons. Sequenced material: cultured CD8+ T cells from PBMCs, taken from culture after CMV antigen stimulation. The origin of the receptors is a human donor in good health (CMV status not recorded). Some clones in this sample may be carry-over from other donors' samples. The CDR3 runs from the conserved cysteine through the conserved F or W.

V gene,J gene,CDR3 protein
TRBV27,TRBJ2-1,CASSFLDNEQFF
TRBV6-1,TRBJ1-5,CASNTRGSNQPQHF
TRBV7-9,TRBJ2-4,CASSLIGQLQNIQYF
TRBV3-1,TRBJ2-1,CASSQPGQGPYNEQFF
TRBV19,TRBJ1-2,CASRVYYGYTF
TRBV27,TRBJ2-7,CASSYGAFYEQYF
TRBV7-3,TRBJ2-1,CASSLKLSDEQFF
TRBV24-1,TRBJ2-1,CATSDLDDNYNEQFF
TRBV5-1,TRBJ1-1,CASSLGGVFGTEAFF
TRBV6-5,TRBJ1-6,CASSYDSLNSPLHF
TRBV20-1,TRBJ2-1,CSAREASGGPLTYNEQFF
TRBV27,TRBJ2-6,CASRPDSSGGANVLTF
TRBV27,TRBJ2-3,CASSLAVGTGGTDTQYF
TRBV28,TRBJ1-5,CASSAQDRVTYSNQPQHF
TRBV5-6,TRBJ1-2,CASSFDTPAHETGYTF
TRBV28,TRBJ2-5,CASSRTRVMETQYF
TRBV7-2,TRBJ1-3,CASSLMIKGGNTIYF
TRBV7-8,TRBJ2-1,CASSFERGYYNEQFF
TRBV20-1,TRBJ1-5,CSARTGGGAQPQHF
TRBV19,TRBJ1-2,CASSIRGFSNYGYTF
TRBV5-6,TRBJ1-1,CASSSGTGRVMNTEAFF
TRBV15,TRBJ1-6,CATSRTANNSPLHF
TRBV5-1,TRBJ2-1,CASSILAGGAYNEQFF
TRBV5-4,TRBJ1-2,CASSLKGEILYGYTF
TRBV15,TRBJ1-6,CATSPAEGYYAPLHF
TRBV19,TRBJ1-5,CASSKRGNNQPQHF
TRBV11-2,TRBJ2-1,CASSLESEQFF
TRBV28,TRBJ2-1,CASSHARGSGHNEQFF
TRBV27,TRBJ2-2,CASSLSKGDAGNTGELFF
TRBV9,TRBJ1-1,CASSVEHRNTEAFF
TRBV10-3,TRBJ1-6,CAINSARTGENSPLHF
TRBV5-6,TRBJ1-2,CASSLQRGARGNYGYTF
TRBV7-6,TRBJ2-2,CASSLGPPRDRETGELFF
TRBV7-6,TRBJ2-5,CVSIAGGPQETQYF
TRBV4-1,TRBJ1-2,CASSQVGQGYYGYTF
TRBV14,TRBJ2-1,CASIDRPGRDEQFF
TRBV6-5,TRBJ2-5,CASRLTLGQAPGEATQYF
TRBV7-8,TRBJ1-2,CASSLPGYGNGYTF
TRBV2,TRBJ1-2,CASSVGQGYGYTF
TRBV10-3,TRBJ1-1,CANSRDRARDTEAFF